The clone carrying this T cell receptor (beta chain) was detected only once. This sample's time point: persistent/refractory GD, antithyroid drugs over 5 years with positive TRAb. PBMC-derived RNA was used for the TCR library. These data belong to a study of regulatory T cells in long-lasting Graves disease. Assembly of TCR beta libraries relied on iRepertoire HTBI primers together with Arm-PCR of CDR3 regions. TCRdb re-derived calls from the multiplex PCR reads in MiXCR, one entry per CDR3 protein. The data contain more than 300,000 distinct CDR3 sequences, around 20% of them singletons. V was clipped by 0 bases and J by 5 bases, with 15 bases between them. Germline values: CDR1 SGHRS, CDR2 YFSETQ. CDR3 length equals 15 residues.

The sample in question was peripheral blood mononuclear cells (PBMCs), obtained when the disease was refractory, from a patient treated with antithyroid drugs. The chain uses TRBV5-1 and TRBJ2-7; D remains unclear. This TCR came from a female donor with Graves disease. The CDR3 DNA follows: TGCGCCAGCAGCTTGGTAGGCACCACGGGCGACGAGCAGTACTTC. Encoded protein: CASSLVGTTGDEQYF.